A single sample gave rise to the 25 T cell receptor beta chains below, sequenced in a study of cytomegalovirus exposure and HLA in healthy donors. Here immunoSEQ multiplex PCR was the method, and the copy in TCRdb shows in-frame clones only, minus some. Found here are 300,000 to 450,000 clones, about nine tenths of them singletons; the top ten hold under 0.95%. Sequences were obtained from PBMCs. These receptors were obtained from a woman under 30 in good health and CMV-seronegative.

This chain joins TRBV5-1 and TRBJ1-2; D is uncertain. There are 15 residues in the CDR3. Germline assignment: CDR1 SGHRS and CDR2 YFSETQ. V was pared by 6 bases and J by 0 bases, with 15 bases between. The CDR3 loop reads CASTRGTETNYGYTF. The DNA for the CDR3 is TGCGCCAGCACCCGAGGAACGGAGACTAACTATGGCTACACCTTC.

This chain links TRBV30 with TRBJ1-6; the D gene is possibly TRBD1 (5 bases). Germline CDR1 is GTSNPN and CDR2 is SVGIG (reference sequence). Trimming took off 2 bases at V and 10 bases at J, with 12 bases between the two ends. This CDR3 is built from 13 residues. CDR3 residues: CAWSPSGGSPLHF. Here the CDR3 DNA reads TGTGCCTGGAGTCCCTCGGGGGGGTCACCCCTCCACTTT. Full variable domain (remainder filled in from reference TRBV30 and TRBJ1-6): SQTIHQWPATLVQPVGSPLSLECTVEGTSNPNLYWYRQAAGRGLQLLFYSVGIGQISSEVPQNLSASRPQDRQFILSSKKLLLSDSGFYLCAWSPSGGSPLHFGNGTRLTVT.

The rearrangement joins TRBV27 to TRBJ1-5; 9 positions agree with TRBD1. The V gene end was trimmed by 5 bases and the J gene end by 7 bases; junction bases not matched to a gene: 9. Looked up from germline, CDR1 is MNHEY and CDR2 is SMNVEV (reference sequence). The CDR3 is 15 amino acids. The CDR3 loop is CASSPGTGRVQPQHF. CDR3 nucleotide sequence: TGTGCCAGCAGTCCCGGGACAGGGCGGGTACAGCCCCAGCATTTT.

The chain has TRBV5-4 and TRBJ1-2; perhaps TRBD1 as D (6 bases). The CDR3 extends over 15 amino acids. Germline values: CDR1 SGHNT, CDR2 YYREEE (reference sequence). Trimming removed 4 bases from V and 0 bases from J, with 13 bases in between. The CDR3 loop is CASSLQDRANYGYTF. The CDR3 coding sequence is TGTGCCAGCAGCCTCCAGGACAGAGCTAACTATGGCTACACCTTC.

The chain recombines TRBV27 with TRBJ1-1; D possibly corresponds to TRBD1 (6 bases). V was shortened by 9 bases and J by 3 bases, with 14 bases between the two germline ends. The V gene's germline CDR1 is MNHEY and CDR2 SMNVEV (reference sequence). The CDR3 spans 13 residues. The CDR3 DNA reads TGTGCCAGTTCACAGGGACTACACACTGAAGCTTTCTTT. It codes for CASSQGLHTEAFF.

The table lists this clone with a count of one. The CDR3 nucleotides read TGTGCCAGCACCTACGGACAGGGCCTCACAGATACGCAGTATTTT. Its protein product is CASTYGQGLTDTQYF. V usage is TRBV14 and J usage is TRBJ2-3; 8 bases match TRBD1. The ends lost 7 bases at V and 2 bases at J; junction bases unmatched: 8. Looked up from germline, CDR1 is SGHDN and CDR2 is FVKESK. CDR3 length equals 15 residues.

The table lists this clone with a few counts. The gene calls are TRBV4-1 and TRBJ1-2; a possible D gene is TRBD1 (5 bases). The CDR3 loop spans 13 amino acids. Germline assignment: CDR1 MGHRA and CDR2 YSYEKL. The V gene lost 1 base and the J gene lost 8 bases, with 11 bases spanning the gap. CDR3 in DNA: TGCGCCAGCAGCCAAGGGGGGACTTGGGGCTACACCTTC. Protein: CASSQGGTWGYTF.

This clone occurred once. The J gene is TRBJ1-5, the V gene TRBV10-3, with unresolved D. V gave up 6 bases and J gave up 4 bases, with 13 bases separating them. The germline CDR1 and CDR2 sequences are ENHRY and SYGVKD. The CDR3 extends over 14 amino acids. This chain's CDR3 is CAISETGSNQPQHF. DNA of the CDR3: TGTGCCATCAGCGAAACGGGTTCGAATCAGCCCCAGCATTTT.

The chain has TRBV7-8 and TRBJ2-5; D is perhaps TRBD2 (5 bases). Trimming left V 1 base short and J 5 bases short, with 14 bases between. The CDR3 sequence is 15 residues long. Per the germline V gene, CDR1 is SGHVS and CDR2 is FQNEAQ. For the CDR3, the DNA is TGTGCCAGCAGCTTAGAGCCGAGGGCAGCGGAGACCCAGTACTTC. Its protein is CASSLEPRAAETQYF.

This clone was seen once. J is TRBJ2-1 and V is TRBV18; 7 nucleotides match TRBD2. The trim removed 4 bases at V and 10 bases at J, leaving 7 bases unmatched. This CDR3 contains 13 residues. From germline, CDR1 is KGHSH and CDR2 LQKENI. CDR3 residues: CASSRTSSGEQFF. In nucleotides, the CDR3 is TGTGCCAGCTCACGAACCTCTAGCGGCGAGCAGTTCTTC.

The chain combines TRBV28 with TRBJ2-2; 9 bases are shared with TRBD2. Trimming at V came to 2 bases and at J to 6 bases, leaving 4 bases not matched to a gene. Looked up from germline, CDR1 is MDHEN and CDR2 is SYDVKM. CDR3 size: 15 residues. Here the CDR3 DNA reads TGTGCCAGCAGTTTACCGGTAGCGGGAGCCGGGGAGCTGTTTTTT. Residues: CASSLPVAGAGELFF. Supplemented by reference TRBV28 and TRBJ2-2, the full variable domain reads DVKVTQSSRYLVKRTGEKVFLECVQDMDHENMFWYRQDPGLGLRLIYFSYDVKMKEKGDIPEGYSVSREKKERFSLILESASTNQTSMYLCASSLPVAGAGELFFGEGSRLTVL.

The chain employs TRBV5-6 and TRBJ1-4; possibly TRBD1 for D (6 bases). The CDR3 totals 13 residues. Germline CDR1 is SGHDT and CDR2 is YYEEEE. The germline V and J ends were trimmed by 0 bases and 7 bases, with 7 bases remaining between them. CDR3 nucleotide sequence: TGTGCCAGCAGCTTGGGGGGGCGTGAAAAACTGTTTTTT. This sequence encodes CASSLGGREKLFF.

The V and J genes are TRBV5-6 and TRBJ2-3; a possible D gene is TRBD1 (6 bases). V gave up 5 bases and J gave up 1 base, with 20 bases separating them. The CDR3 has 17 amino acids. CDR1 SGHDT and CDR2 YYEEEE come from the germline V gene. The CDR3 DNA reads TGTGCCAGCAGACTTTTGGGGGCGGCCGCCCGCACAGATACGCAGTATTTT. Protein product: CASRLLGAAARTDTQYF.

This chain links TRBV5-1 with TRBJ2-6; D is undetermined. The germline V gene has CDR1 SGHRS and CDR2 YFSETQ. V was pared by 0 bases and J by 1 base, with 8 bases between. The length of the CDR3 is 16 residues. The CDR3: CASSLAWRSGANVLTF. The CDR3, as DNA: TGCGCCAGCAGCTTGGCGTGGCGGTCTGGGGCCAACGTCCTGACTTTC.

The chain employs TRBV19 and TRBJ2-7; 9 positions agree with TRBD1. The CDR3 totals 15 residues. Per germline, CDR1 LNHDA and CDR2 SQIVND (reference sequence). The ends lost 6 bases at V and 4 bases at J; junction bases unmatched: 10. CDR3 sequence reads: CASRLTGTGKYEQYF. DNA of the CDR3: TGTGCCAGTAGGCTGACCGGGACAGGGAAGTACGAGCAGTACTTC.

The rearrangement joins TRBV27 to TRBJ1-2; 8 bases match TRBD1. This CDR3 spans 16 amino acids. Trimming removed 3 bases from V and 4 bases from J; junction bases left unmatched: 10. Germline V lookup: CDR1 MNHEY, CDR2 SMNVEV (reference sequence). The CDR3 spells CASSFSGQGWGYGYTF. DNA of the CDR3: TGTGCCAGCAGTTTCTCCGGACAGGGATGGGGCTATGGCTACACCTTC.

This clone was detected only a few times. The J gene is TRBJ1-2, the V gene TRBV30; D gene uncertain. Germline V gene sequence: CDR1 GTSNPN, CDR2 SVGIG (reference sequence). The CDR3 is 12 amino acids. The V gene lost 4 bases and the J gene lost 5 bases, with 11 bases spanning the gap. CDR3 nucleotides: TGTGCCTGGACCAGGACGGGATATGGCTACACCTTC. Protein: CAWTRTGYGYTF.

The chain recombines TRBV9 with TRBJ1-3; 7 nucleotides agree with TRBD1. The J segment lost 0 bases and the V segment lost 4 bases, leaving 16 bases of the junction unmatched. Germline V gene sequence: CDR1 SGDLS, CDR2 YYNGEE. The CDR3 consists of 19 residues. CDR3: CASSSATGSTIFSGNTIYF. CDR3 nucleotides: TGTGCCAGCAGCTCTGCGACAGGGTCAACTATTTTCTCTGGAAACACCATATATTTT.

The chain uses TRBV28 and TRBJ1-1, with D maybe TRBD1 (6 bases). V lost 7 bases and J lost 5, with 17 bases in between. CDR1 is MDHEN and CDR2 is SYDVKM in the germline V gene. The CDR3 runs 14 residues. CDR3 residues: CASTPGGGYTEAFF. The CDR3 coding sequence is TGTGCCAGCACCCCCGGGGGGGGCTATACTGAAGCTTTCTTT.

CDR3 bases: TGTGCCACCAGCAGATACAGGGAGGGGAACACTGAAGCTTTCTTT. Protein product: CATSRYREGNTEAFF. J is TRBJ1-1 and V is TRBV15; D perhaps matches TRBD1 (6 bases). This CDR3 spans 15 amino acids. CDR1 LNHNV and CDR2 YYDKDF come from the germline V gene (reference sequence). Trimming pared 2 bases from V and 1 base from J, leaving 11 bases between.

The chain uses TRBV19 and TRBJ2-7; TRBD1 agrees at 8 bases. Trimming removed 6 bases from V and 5 bases from J; junction bases left unmatched: 6. The length of the CDR3 is 13 residues. The germline V gene encodes CDR1 LNHDA and CDR2 SQIVND (reference sequence). In DNA form, the CDR3 reads TGTGCCAGTAGCTTGACAGGGGCGGACGAGCAGTACTTC. This sequence encodes CASSLTGADEQYF.

The V call is TRBV27, the J call TRBJ2-1; unclear D gene. The germline CDR1 and CDR2 sequences are MNHEY and SMNVEV (reference sequence). V was cut by 5 bases and J by 4 bases, with 9 bases left in between. This CDR3 has 13 residues. CDR3 loop: CASSAGLYNEQFF. The CDR3 region has the DNA TGTGCCAGCAGTGCAGGTCTTTACAATGAGCAGTTCTTC.

On this clone: The junction departs from the called germline gene at one end, perhaps through a read error. The J gene is TRBJ2-1, the V gene TRBV4-1; 9 bases align to TRBD2. Germline V gives CDR1 MGHRA, CDR2 YSYEKL. The CDR3 loop spans 16 amino acids. CDR3 DNA: TGCGCCAGCAGCCAAGAGGGCCCGGGACTAGCTTCAAGAACGCTCTTC. Amino acids: CASSQEGPGLASRTLF.

The chain combines TRBV11-2 with TRBJ1-3; tentatively, D is TRBD1 (6 bases). V was trimmed by 3 bases and J by 0 bases, leaving 9 bases between them. The germline V gene has CDR1 SGHAT and CDR2 FQNNGV. The CDR3 totals 15 residues. Here the CDR3 DNA reads TGTGCCAGCAGCTTCTTGGGGGCCTCTGGAAACACCATATATTTT. It codes for CASSFLGASGNTIYF. Together with reference TRBV11-2 and TRBJ1-3, the CDR3 gives the full variable domain: EAGVAQSPRYKIIEKRQSVAFWCNPISGHATLYWYQQILGQGPKLLIQFQNNGVVDDSQLPKDRFSAERLKGVDSTLKIQPAKLEDSAVYLCASSFLGASGNTIYFGEGSWLTVV.

This chain uses TRBV25-1 with TRBJ2-3, with 10 nucleotides matching TRBD2. This CDR3 is 15 amino acids long. Germline V gene lookup returns CDR1 MGHDK and CDR2 SYGVNS. V shed 4 bases and J 4 bases; nucleotides not matched to a gene: 5. As DNA, the CDR3 is TGTGCCAGCAGTGGCACGGGACTAGCGTCAGATACGCAGTATTTT. Residues: CASSGTGLASDTQYF.